Shown below are 19 T cell receptor beta chains from a single sample sequenced in a study of Graves' ophthalmopathy and Graves' hyperthyroidism. TCR beta CDR3 regions were amplified from RNA transcripts. HTBI-primed first-round RT-PCR preceded second-round multiplex PCR. TCRdb re-called the multiplex PCR reads through MiXCR, storing one row per CDR3 protein. Among about 500,000 distinct CDR3 sequences listed, around an eighth were seen once. Input material: blood. These receptors came from a woman in her thirties with Graves' ophthalmopathy.

Worth noting for this clonotype: A much larger clone differs from this one at a single base, so this may be a read error. The V and J genes are TRBV12-3 or TRBV12-4 and TRBJ1-1; 8 bases are shared with TRBD1. The CDR3 covers 15 residues. Here the CDR3 DNA reads TGTGCCAGCAGTTTAAGGACAGGGATGAACACTGAAGCTTGCTTT. Translated: CASSLRTGMNTEACF.

This clonotype was found many times. The genes are TRBV5-1 and TRBJ1-1; D is undetermined. Trimming took 7 bases from V and 0 from J, leaving 13 bases between them. This CDR3 is built from 14 residues. Germline-derived CDR1 and CDR2 are SGHRS and YFSETQ. In nucleotides, the CDR3 is TGCGCCAGCTCCTCGGGCGTCATGAACACTGAAGCTTTCTTT. Its translation is CASSSGVMNTEAFF.

This clonotype was seen only a few times. A much larger clone is a single base away; this may be a read error. V and J are TRBV7-2 and TRBJ1-6, with TRBD1 as a possible D gene (5 bases). There are 14 residues in the CDR3. The V gene's germline CDR1 is SGHTA and CDR2 FQGNSA. CDR3 protein: CASSLAQGGSHLHF. DNA of the CDR3: TGTGCCAGCAGCTTAGCTCAGGGAGGGTCACACCTCCACTTT.

This clonotype was recorded many times. The chain recombines TRBV30 with TRBJ1-2; D is unclear. Looked up from germline, CDR1 is GTSNPN and CDR2 is SVGIG (reference sequence). The V end was cut by 0 bases, the J end by 5 bases, with 10 bases between. CDR3 length: 13 residues. In DNA form, the CDR3 reads TGTGCCTGGAGTGTCTTGGCAGTTTATGGCTACACCTTC. This translates into CAWSVLAVYGYTF.

CDR3 region: CASSQGGGDLVYGYTF. The CDR3, as DNA: TGCGCCAGCAGCCAAGGAGGGGGGGATTTGGTCTATGGCTACACCTTC. The chain employs TRBV4-1 and TRBJ1-2, with D possibly TRBD1 on 6 matching bases. The V gene's germline CDR1 is MGHRA and CDR2 YSYEKL. V was pared by 1 base and J by 4 bases, with 16 bases between. The CDR3 is made up of 16 amino acids.

The rearrangement joins TRBV18 to TRBJ2-2; D may be TRBD2 (6 bases). The V gene lost 0 bases and the J gene lost 10 bases, with 12 bases spanning the gap. The germline V gene has CDR1 KGHSH and CDR2 LQKENI. This CDR3 is built from 14 residues. DNA for the CDR3: TGTGCCAGCTCACCACCGACCGGGAGCGCGGAGCTGTTTTTT. This sequence encodes CASSPPTGSAELFF.

The gene calls are TRBV27 and TRBJ2-3, with 7 nucleotides matching TRBD2. The germline V gene encodes CDR1 MNHEY and CDR2 SMNVEV (reference sequence). CDR3 length: 14 amino acids. Trimming took 3 bases from V and 4 from J; bases not matched to a gene: 4. The CDR3: CASSLVGLADTQYF. The CDR3 DNA reads TGTGCCAGCAGTTTGGTCGGACTAGCAGATACGCAGTATTTT.

This clonotype showed up many times. V usage is TRBV19 and J usage is TRBJ1-6; the match to TRBD1 covers 7 bases. This CDR3 has 14 amino acids. V shed 5 bases and J 7 bases; nucleotides not matched to a gene: 5. From germline, CDR1 is LNHDA and CDR2 SQIVND (reference sequence). In DNA, the CDR3 is TGTGCCAGTAGTGGAGACAGGGAAAATTCACCCCTCCACTTT. Protein product: CASSGDRENSPLHF.

This clonotype was seen at least ten times. V usage is TRBV27 and J usage is TRBJ2-5; TRBD2 agrees at 8 bases. Germline V CDR1 and CDR2: MNHEY, SMNVEV (reference sequence). The ends lost 4 bases at V and 4 bases at J; junction bases unmatched: 11. The CDR3 spans 16 residues. The CDR3 coding sequence is TGTGCCAGCAGTTCAACCGGGACTAGTACAGCAGAGACCCAGTACTTC. This sequence encodes CASSSTGTSTAETQYF.

This clonotype occurred many times. This chain connects TRBV6-1 to TRBJ2-2, with a possible D match to TRBD2 (5 bases). This CDR3 contains 13 residues. Trimming took off 7 bases at V and 1 base at J, with 7 bases between the two ends. Germline CDR1 and CDR2: MNHNS and SASEGT. This chain's CDR3 is CASMRVNTGELFF. In DNA, the CDR3 is TGTGCCAGCATGAGGGTGAACACCGGGGAGCTGTTTTTT.

This clonotype occurred many times. The V call is TRBV6-1, the J call TRBJ1-2, with D perhaps matching TRBD1 (6 bases). This CDR3 has 13 residues. Trimming pared 7 bases from V and 8 bases from J, leaving 17 bases between. Germline lookup yields CDR1 MNHNS and CDR2 SASEGT. CDR3 bases: TGTGCCAGCACCAGAACCAACAGGGACGGCTACACCTTC. It translates to CASTRTNRDGYTF.

The chain employs TRBV27 and TRBJ2-1; D gene uncertain. In germline, CDR1 is MNHEY, CDR2 SMNVEV (reference sequence). This CDR3 contains 16 residues. V dropped 2 bases and J dropped 4 bases, with 15 bases sitting between them. The CDR3 region has the DNA TGTGCCAGCAGTTTACAAGGCTTTTCCGCTTACAATGAGCAGTTCTTC. This codes for CASSLQGFSAYNEQFF.

This clonotype was recorded many times. V usage is TRBV27 and J usage is TRBJ1-2, with a weak D call TRBD1 (6 bases). The CDR3 has 13 amino acids. Germline V lookup: CDR1 MNHEY, CDR2 SMNVEV (reference sequence). Trimming pared 6 bases from V and 5 bases from J, leaving 13 bases between. This chain's CDR3 is CASRYTGRYGYTF. The CDR3 DNA follows: TGTGCCAGCAGATACACAGGGAGATATGGCTACACCTTC.

There are many counts of this clonotype. This chain connects TRBV28 to TRBJ1-6, with D tentatively TRBD1 (6 bases). CDR1 MDHEN and CDR2 SYDVKM come from the germline V gene. The CDR3 totals 15 residues. V lost 3 bases and J lost 14, with 20 bases in between. DNA of the CDR3: TGTGCCAGCAGTTTGGGGGGGCAGGGAAGCAAATCCCTCCACTTT. This encodes CASSLGGQGSKSLHF.

This clonotype occurred many times. The chain joins TRBV6-5 to TRBJ2-5, with D unclear. Between the trimmed V and J ends, which lost 3 bases and 4 bases, there was a span of 9 bases. From germline, CDR1 is MNHEY and CDR2 SVGAGI. This CDR3 comprises 13 residues. CDR3 in amino acids: CASSYRARETQYF. The CDR3 nucleotides are TGTGCCAGCAGTTATAGGGCCAGAGAGACCCAGTACTTC.

This clonotype was observed many times. V gene TRBV19 combines with J gene TRBJ2-7, with 12 bases lining up with TRBD1. CDR1 and CDR2 (germline): LNHDA, SQIVND (reference sequence). The V segment lost 7 bases and the J segment 5 bases; nucleotides outside the gene matches: 12. The CDR3 totals 16 residues. CDR3 protein: CASTYSPGQGAHEQYF. DNA of the CDR3: TGTGCCAGTACCTATTCCCCGGGACAGGGGGCCCACGAGCAGTACTTC. Full variable domain (rest looked up from reference TRBV19 and TRBJ2-7): DGGITQSPKYLFRKEGQNVTLSCEQNLNHDAMYWYRQDPGQGLRLIYYSQIVNDFQKGDIAEGYSVSREKKESFPLTVTSAQKNPTAFYLCASTYSPGQGAHEQYFGPGTRLTVT.

This clonotype was counted ten times or more. This chain links TRBV6-5 with TRBJ2-2, with D hard to call. The germline V gene encodes CDR1 MNHEY and CDR2 SVGAGI. Trimming left V 2 bases short and J 8 bases short, with 6 bases between. The CDR3 runs 12 residues. CDR3 residues: CASSYGWGELFF. The CDR3, as DNA: TGTGCCAGCAGTTACGGCTGGGGGGAGCTGTTTTTT.

Turning to this clonotype: The junction departs from germline at one end; a sequencing error may be responsible. The V gene is TRBV20-1, the J gene TRBJ2-7; TRBD2 might be the D (6 bases). This CDR3 is 13 amino acids long. Germline values: CDR1 DFQATT, CDR2 SNEGSKA (reference sequence). The chain's CDR3 is CSARDIGSYDQYF. Here the CDR3 DNA reads TGCAGTGCTAGGGATATCGGGAGTTACGATCAGTACTTC.

This clonotype has ten or more counts. The chain recombines TRBV29-1 with TRBJ1-1; D remains ambiguous. V lost 3 bases, J lost 1 base, and 15 bases lay in between. This CDR3 spans 15 amino acids. Germline V gene sequence: CDR1 SQVTM, CDR2 ANQGSEA. The DNA of the CDR3 is TGCAGCGTTGATATGGGAGGCGGCGGGAACACTGAAGCTTTCTTT. The encoded protein is CSVDMGGGGNTEAFF.